This T cell receptor beta chain was recovered during a study of memory CD4+ T cells and cytomegalovirus serostatus. Overall study results and limits: About 40% of the roughly 160 known CMV-associated TCRbeta sequences appeared in CD4+ memory.

The CDR3 length is 16 residues. Per the germline V gene, CDR1 is SGHTA and CDR2 is FQGNSA. The V and J ends lost 5 bases and 10 bases respectively, with 21 bases between them. Single viable CD3+CD4+CD8-CD45RO+ cells were sorted as the memory CD4+ T cells. Only in-frame clones appear in the TCRdb table, and some are missing; sequencing was by immunoSEQ multiplex PCR. This sample has 56,000 or so clones, with roughly four fifths found just once. A note on this clone: What it binds is unknown.

This chain links TRBV7-2 with TRBJ1-6, with a tentative D call TRBD1 (6 bases). The sequenced sample was memory CD4+ T cells from blood. The sequence was collected from an adult in good health and CMV-seronegative. In DNA, the CDR3 is TGTGCCAGCAGCCCATGGGGGGGGGCCGTGGGATCACCCCTCCACTTT. Translated, it gives CASSPWGGAVGSPLHF.